These T cell receptor beta chains were read from a single sample in a study of blood T cell repertoires in COVID-19. Sequenced by immunoSEQ multiplex PCR; TCRdb stores in-frame clones only, minus some. The table shows hundreds of thousands of clones, with 80% to 90% occurring only once. Sequenced: peripheral blood. Source of these receptors: a man between 50 and 59 years old with COVID-19, enrolled during active disease. The CDR3 runs from the conserved cysteine through the conserved F or W. The D gene is left open where the match is weak. Clone size is not always given. Where it is, it says once, few, many or a class for expanded clones.

J	V	size	D	length	DNA	CDR3
TRBJ1-6	TRBV6-5	NA	NA	13	TGTGCCAGCACCCCTGTCCGTAATTCACCCCTCCACTTT	CASTPVRNSPLHF
TRBJ2-1	TRBV7-6	NA	TRBD2	18	TGTGCCAGCAGCTCCCATATCCCCGGACTAGCGGGGGGCAATGAGCAGTTCTTC	CASSSHIPGLAGGNEQFF
TRBJ2-3	TRBV7-3	NA	NA	16	TGTGCCAGCAGCCCAGAGGGGGGGCTCGGGGCAGATACGCAGTATTTT	CASSPEGGLGADTQYF
TRBJ2-1	TRBV7-6	NA	TRBD2	14	TGTGCCAGCAGCTTGCCTAGCGGGAGCAATGAGCAGTTCTTC	CASSLPSGSNEQFF
TRBJ2-5	TRBV19	NA	NA	15	TGTGCCAGTAGTATTGGGAGGAGTAGCGAAGAGACCCAGTACTTC	CASSIGRSSEETQYF
TRBJ1-1	TRBV30	few	TRBD1	14	TGTGCCTGGAGTAGGGGGGCAGGGGGCACTGAAGCTTTCTTT	CAWSRGAGGTEAFF
TRBJ2-1	TRBV6-5	NA	NA	14	TGTGCCTCAGGGGTAAGGGATCGCTACAATGAGCAGTTCTTC	CASGVRDRYNEQFF
TRBJ2-7	TRBV7-2	NA	TRBD1	15	TGTGCCAGCAGCGTATCCGGGACAGACGCCTACGAGCAGTACTTC	CASSVSGTDAYEQYF
TRBJ2-2	TRBV7-2	NA	NA	15	TGTGCCAGCAGCTTAGTCGGCCAGGGGACCGGGGAGCTGTTTTTT	CASSLVGQGTGELFF
TRBJ2-3	TRBV5-5	NA	TRBD1	15	TGTGCCAGCAGCCCGGACAGGGGGCTTGGAGATACGCAGTATTTT	CASSPDRGLGDTQYF
TRBJ1-5	TRBV6-6	NA	NA	15	TGTGCCAGCTCCCACTCGGTAGCCCTCAATCAGCCCCAGCATTTT	CASSHSVALNQPQHF
TRBJ2-2	TRBV29-1	NA	NA	13	TGCAGCGTTGGGACGGGGGAAACCGGGGAGCTGTTTTTT	CSVGTGETGELFF
TRBJ2-2	TRBV9	NA	TRBD2	16	TGTGCCAGCAGCCCGGGGGGGGCCAGTCGAACCGGGGAGCTGTTTTTT	CASSPGGASRTGELFF
TRBJ2-3	TRBV4-2	NA	TRBD2	17	TGTGCCAGCAGCCCGCAACTAGCGGGGGGTGCCGGGGGCACGCAGTATTTT	CASSPQLAGGAGGTQYF
TRBJ2-7	TRBV29-1	NA	TRBD2	13	TGCAGCGCCCAGACTAGCGCTACCTACGAGCAGTACTTC	CSAQTSATYEQYF
TRBJ1-2	TRBV30	NA	NA	11	TGTGCCTGGAGTGGTCCGCAGGCTCCCACCTTC	CAWSGPQAPTF
TRBJ1-4	TRBV5-6	once	NA	15	TGTGCCAGCAGCACCGGCGGGGCAACTAATGAAAAACTGTTTTTT	CASSTGGATNEKLFF
TRBJ2-5	TRBV6-5	NA	TRBD1	16	TGTGCCAGCAGTTACTCGGGACAGAAGGGGGCAGAGACCCAGTACTTC	CASSYSGQKGAETQYF
TRBJ2-7	TRBV2	NA	TRBD1	13	TGTGCCAGCAGAGGGACAGGGGGCAACGAGCAGTACTTC	CASRGTGGNEQYF
TRBJ2-7	TRBV3-1/TRBV3-2	NA	NA	14	TGTGCCAGCAGCCCCGGGAGTTCCTCCTACGAGCAGTACTTC	CASSPGSSSYEQYF
TRBJ2-1	TRBV7-8	NA	NA	15	TGTGCCAGCAGCTTAGCCCAGGGTGAGTGGGGCGAGCAGTTCTTC	CASSLAQGEWGEQFF
TRBJ2-7	TRBV6-1	NA	TRBD2	20	TGTGCCAGCAGTGAAGCTTCCCGCCCAAGATCTAGCGGGAAGGTTGGCGAGCAGTACTTC	CASSEASRPRSSGKVGEQYF
TRBJ2-2	TRBV11-1	NA	NA	13	TGTGCCACCGCGGGACTTAACACCGGGGAGCTGTTTTTT	CATAGLNTGELFF
TRBJ1-4	TRBV7-6	NA	TRBD1	14	TGTGCCAGCAGCATAGGACAGGGTTCTGAAAAACTGTTTTTT	CASSIGQGSEKLFF
TRBJ2-7	TRBV5-8	once	TRBD1	14	TGTGCCACCCGTAACGACAGGGATTCCTACGAGCAGTACTTC	CATRNDRDSYEQYF
TRBJ1-3	TRBV14	few	NA	14	TGTGCCAGCAGCCAAGATGTGGAGGGAAGAACCATATATTTT	CASSQDVEGRTIYF
TRBJ1-1	TRBV18	NA	NA	13	TGTGCCAGCTCACCCCTTCCTGACACTGAAGCTTTCTTT	CASSPLPDTEAFF
TRBJ2-2	TRBV3-1/TRBV3-2	NA	NA	15	TGTGCCAGCAGCCCACAGGGTGCGAACACCGGGGAGCTGTTTTTT	CASSPQGANTGELFF
TRBJ2-2	TRBV6-5	NA	TRBD1	14	TGTGCCAGCAGTTCAGACAGGGACACCGGGGAGCTGTTTTTT	CASSSDRDTGELFF
TRBJ1-1	TRBV28	NA	NA	16	TGTGCCAGCAGTTTGTATCGGAGGGTGGTAAACACTGAAGCTTTCTTT	CASSLYRRVVNTEAFF
TRBJ2-7	TRBV11-1	NA	TRBD1	15	TGTGCCAGCAGCCTAGGGGACAGGGATAGCTACGAGCAGTACTTC	CASSLGDRDSYEQYF
TRBJ2-7	TRBV21-1	NA	NA	18	TGTGCCAGCAGCACCCTGGGACAGCTGAATACTAGCTCCTACGAGCAGTACTTC	CASSTLGQLNTSSYEQYF
TRBJ2-3	TRBV5-1	NA	NA	14	TGCGCCAGCAGCTTGGCCGGCGGGGAGGCCACGAGGTTTTTT	CASSLAGGEATRFF
TRBJ1-1	TRBV3-1/TRBV3-2	NA	NA	13	TGTGCCAGCAGCCAAGATCAACAGCGGGAAGCTTTCTTT	CASSQDQQREAFF
TRBJ2-5	TRBV10-3	NA	NA	15	TGTGCCATCAGCAAAGGCCAGGCTCCCCAAGAGACCCAGTACTTC	CAISKGQAPQETQYF
TRBJ1-5	TRBV3-1/TRBV3-2	NA	NA	15	TGTGCCAGCAGCCCGTCGGCAGGGAGCAATCAGCCCCAGCATTTT	CASSPSAGSNQPQHF
TRBJ2-5	TRBV10-2	NA	TRBD1	13	TGCGCCAGCAGCCAACAGGGGGCAGAGACCCAGTACTTC	CASSQQGAETQYF
TRBJ2-1	TRBV3-1/TRBV3-2	NA	TRBD2	17	TGTGCCAGCAGCCGTGGCCTCTTAGCGGGCTCCTACAATGAGCAGTTCTTC	CASSRGLLAGSYNEQFF
TRBJ2-7	TRBV10-3	NA	NA	14	TGTGCCATCAGCTCCAGGGACTTCTCGGACGAGCAGTACTTC	CAISSRDFSDEQYF
TRBJ1-6	TRBV4-2	NA	NA	16	TGTGCCAGCAGCCTTTCCGGGACGGGGAGGAATTCACCCCTCCACTTT	CASSLSGTGRNSPLHF
TRBJ1-3	TRBV5-1	NA	TRBD1	14	TGCGCCAGCAGCGCCGGGACAGTCAGGGACACCATATATTTT	CASSAGTVRDTIYF
TRBJ2-1	TRBV30	NA	TRBD2	15	TGTGCCTGGAGGTTGGGACTAGCGGGAATATATGAGCAGTTCTTC	CAWRLGLAGIYEQFF
TRBJ1-3	TRBV30	NA	NA	17	TGTGCCTGGACCTCGTGGACAGTCTTTGGTTCTGGAAACACCATATATTTT	CAWTSWTVFGSGNTIYF
TRBJ2-1	TRBV9	NA	TRBD2	14	TGTGCCAGCAGCCCCGGGACTAGCGGCAATGAGCAGTTCTTC	CASSPGTSGNEQFF
TRBJ2-3	TRBV27	NA	TRBD1	14	TGTGCCACTACCCGACAGGGTCGCACAGATACGCAGTATTTT	CATTRQGRTDTQYF